This note documents a single TCR beta chain sequence. Other DNA sequences of this sample code for an identical CDR3. Profiling relied on immunoSEQ multiplex PCR, and the TCRdb table lists in-frame clones only, not all of them. The sample records about 1 million clones, approximately 72% being singletons. The CDR3 runs to 12 residues. The germline V and J ends were trimmed by 5 bases and 1 base, with 8 bases remaining between them. The germline gives CDR1 GTSNPN, CDR2 SVGIG (reference sequence). The sample is drawn from a study of shared clonotypes between healthy human individuals. The source material was memory CD4+ T cells sorted from blood. Stated subset: CD45RA-negative fraction. The clonotype was recovered from a man between 18 and 35 years old in good health. This sequence joins TRBV30 and TRBJ2-5; no clear D. CDR3 nucleotide sequence: TGTGCCTGGGGCCGGATCCAAGAGACCCAGTACTTC. It translates to CAWGRIQETQYF.